The 4 T cell receptor beta chains given below trace back to one sample, sequenced in a study of technical replicates of blood from several donors. TCRdb's copy holds only in-frame clones and misses some; the assay was immunoSEQ multiplex PCR. The sample has about 12,000 clones; under 85% are singletons. The source material was PBMCs. The receptors were gathered from a human donor in good health.

J is TRBJ2-7 and V is TRBV11-2; TRBD2 matches at 9 bases. From germline, CDR1 is SGHAT and CDR2 FQNNGV. V trimming: 6 bases; J trimming: 2 bases; junction bases outside the gene matches: 8. CDR3 length: 15 residues. The CDR3 spells CASRPIAGVPYEQYF. In nucleotides, the CDR3 is TGTGCCAGCAGACCAATAGCGGGAGTTCCCTACGAGCAGTACTTC.

The chain couples TRBV28 to TRBJ2-7; 11 nucleotides agree with TRBD2. The CDR3 totals 14 residues. In germline, CDR1 is MDHEN, CDR2 SYDVKM. The trim removed 7 bases at V and 6 bases at J, leaving 8 bases unmatched. The CDR3, as DNA: TGTGCCAGCACCGAACTAGCGGGAGTGGGCGAGCAGTACTTC. Protein sequence: CASTELAGVGEQYF.

The rearrangement links TRBV5-1 to TRBJ1-5; D perhaps matches TRBD1 (6 bases). This CDR3 contains 15 residues. The germline gives CDR1 SGHRS, CDR2 YFSETQ. V was trimmed by 0 bases and J by 6 bases, leaving 13 bases between them. For the CDR3, the DNA is TGCGCCAGCAGCTTGGGGGACACCCGCTCTCAGCCCCAGCATTTT. This gives the protein CASSLGDTRSQPQHF. Full variable domain (outside the CDR3, taken from reference TRBV5-1 and TRBJ1-5): KAGVTQTPRYLIKTRGQQVTLSCSPISGHRSVSWYQQTPGQGLQFLFEYFSETQRNKGNFPGRFSGRQFSNSRSEMNVSTLELGDSALYLCASSLGDTRSQPQHFGDGTRLSIL.

This chain uses TRBV18 with TRBJ1-1; TRBD1 is a possible D gene (5 bases). V was clipped by 0 bases and J by 3 bases, with 11 bases between them. CDR1 and CDR2 (germline): KGHSH, LQKENI. The CDR3 is 15 amino acids. CDR3 residues: CASSPPIGHYTEAFF. In nucleotides, the CDR3 is TGTGCCAGCTCACCACCTATAGGACATTACACTGAAGCTTTCTTT.